This entry lists 3 T cell receptor beta chains sequenced from one sample in a study of T cell responses to AZD1222 COVID-19 vaccine. The protocol was immunoSEQ multiplex PCR, while the TCRdb copy is restricted to in-frame clones and leaves out a portion. This table has over 150,000 clones, approximately 90% appearing once. Here the sequenced sample was peripheral blood, taken on day 0 of AZD1222 vaccination. The source is an adult in good health.

The chain couples TRBV14 to TRBJ1-3, with 7 bases aligning to TRBD1. Germline loops: CDR1 SGHDN, CDR2 FVKESK. The CDR3 runs 15 residues. V gave up 4 bases and J gave up 2 bases; unmatched junction bases: 5. CDR3 protein: CASSPYTGAGNTIYF. In DNA form, the CDR3 reads TGTGCCAGCAGCCCCTATACAGGGGCTGGAAACACCATATATTTT.

V usage is TRBV4-2 and J usage is TRBJ2-1; 8 nucleotides agree with TRBD2. Germline CDR1 LGHNA, CDR2 YNFKEQ. The V and J ends lost 0 bases and 3 bases, in that order; junction bases with no gene match: 10. The CDR3 consists of 18 residues. The CDR3 loop reads CASSQDPGTSGGYNEQFF. The CDR3 DNA reads as TGTGCCAGCAGCCAAGATCCCGGAACCAGCGGGGGCTACAATGAGCAGTTCTTC.

The chain employs TRBV24-1 and TRBJ1-4, with TRBD1 identical over 7 bases. Germline V gene data show CDR1 as KGHDR and CDR2 as SFDVKD. The CDR3 runs to 16 residues. V was pared by 9 bases and J by 8 bases, with 17 bases of the junction left unmatched. CDR3 sequence (DNA): TGTGCCACCCGCCCCCTAGCAGGGACAGCTCGCGAAAAACTGTTTTTT. This encodes CATRPLAGTAREKLFF.